Following are 14 T cell receptor beta chains from one sample sequenced in a study of CD8+CD57+ T cells in acquired aplastic anemia. TCR beta VDJ and CDR3 profiles were obtained from a genomic DNA template. MiXCR was run by TCRdb on the reads, yielding one entry per CDR3 protein. The sample has more than 100,000 distinct CDR3 sequences, less than 45% seen once; the top ten hold roughly 8.9%. The sample comprised sorted CD4+, CD8+, or CD8+CD57+ T cells (not recorded which) from PBMCs. These receptors were taken from a human donor in good health, serving as a control.

The V call is TRBV24-1, the J call TRBJ1-5, with TRBD1 as a possible D gene (5 bases). The V end lost 8 bases, the J end lost 3 bases, and 13 bases lay between the germline ends. The CDR3 is 14 residues long. The germline V gene encodes CDR1 KGHDR and CDR2 SFDVKD. The CDR3 loop reads CATTGDGYNQPQHF. As DNA, the CDR3 is TGTGCCACCACGGGGGACGGGTACAATCAGCCCCAGCATTTT.

This clonotype was counted at least ten times. The chain couples TRBV2 to TRBJ1-2; 7 bases match TRBD1. The CDR3 runs to 12 residues. J lost 7 bases, V lost 9 bases, and 8 bases had no gene match. The V gene's germline CDR1 is SNHLY and CDR2 FYNNEI. CDR3 amino acids: CARNTGESGYTF. The CDR3 DNA is TGTGCCAGGAATACAGGGGAGTCTGGCTACACCTTC.

Written as DNA, the CDR3 is TGTGCCAGCAGCCAAAACAGGGATCTCAAGCAGTACTTC. It encodes CASSQNRDLKQYF. This chain joins TRBV2 and TRBJ2-7, with D possibly being TRBD1 (6 bases). Germline loops: CDR1 SNHLY, CDR2 FYNNEI. The CDR3 consists of 13 residues. V lost 6 bases, J lost 8 bases, and 17 bases lay in between.

This clonotype was counted ten times or more. V and J are TRBV10-1 and TRBJ2-7; 9 nucleotides align to TRBD2. Germline CDR1 and CDR2: WNHNN and SYGVQD (reference sequence). This CDR3 region has 13 residues. With V trimmed by 6 bases and J by 2 bases, 2 bases remained unmatched. CDR3 residues: CASSPSGTYEQYF. CDR3 nucleotide sequence: TGCGCCAGCAGCCCTAGCGGGACCTACGAGCAGTACTTC.

This clonotype was found many times. The rearrangement links TRBV6-1 to TRBJ2-1; 14 positions match TRBD2. CDR3 length: 16 residues. Trimming at V came to 7 bases and at J to 3 bases, leaving 5 bases not matched to a gene. The germline V gene has CDR1 MNHNS and CDR2 SASEGT. CDR3 sequence: CASITGTSGSYNEQFF. CDR3 sequence (DNA): TGTGCCAGCATTACCGGGACTAGCGGGAGCTACAATGAGCAGTTCTTC.

The chain joins TRBV7-8 to TRBJ1-5, with TRBD1 matching 7 bases. The germline gives CDR1 SGHVS, CDR2 FQNEAQ. This CDR3 comprises 13 residues. Trimming cost V 3 bases and J 15 bases; bases outside gene matches: 11. DNA of the CDR3: TGTGCCAGCAGCTTGACAGGGACACAGCTCCGGCATTTT. Protein: CASSLTGTQLRHF.

This clonotype occurred many times. The chain has TRBV10-3 and TRBJ1-4; a weak D match, TRBD1 (5 bases). V lost 7 bases, J lost 3 bases, and 12 bases lay in between. Germline CDR1 and CDR2: ENHRY and SYGVKD. The CDR3 covers 14 residues. In DNA, the CDR3 is TGTGCCATCAAGGCGGGGGAGGCTAATGAAAAACTGTTTTTT. As protein: CAIKAGEANEKLFF.

This clonotype was seen repeatedly, ten times or more. CDR3 residues: CASSPAGRYGYTF. DNA for the CDR3: TGTGCCAGCAGCCCGGCAGGGAGATATGGCTACACCTTC. The chain has TRBV12-3 or TRBV12-4 and TRBJ1-2, with D tentatively TRBD1 (5 bases). The CDR3 length is 13 residues. Trimming cost V 6 bases and J 5 bases, with 13 bases left between them.

This clonotype was seen a few times. The chain uses TRBV20-1 and TRBJ2-5; D may be TRBD1 (5 bases). The V end lost 6 bases, the J end lost 5 bases, and 10 bases lay between the germline ends. This CDR3 spans 11 amino acids. CDR1 is DFQATT, CDR2 SNEGSKA, per germline (reference sequence). CDR3 coding DNA: TGCAGTGCGGCTAAGGGGGAGACCCAGTACTTC. Amino acid sequence: CSAAKGETQYF.

This clonotype was counted at least ten times. The J gene is TRBJ2-1, the V gene TRBV12-3 or TRBV12-4; D is unresolved. This CDR3 contains 14 residues. V was pared by 3 bases and J by 4 bases, with 10 bases between. The DNA for the CDR3 is TGTGCCAGCAGTTTTCAGCTGCCTTACAATGAGCAGTTCTTC. Its protein is CASSFQLPYNEQFF.

This clonotype was recorded at least ten times. This chain links TRBV30 with TRBJ2-7; D unresolved. Germline loops: CDR1 GTSNPN, CDR2 SVGIG (reference sequence). Trimming left V 3 bases short and J 2 bases short, with 11 bases between. The CDR3 contains 13 residues. The CDR3 region is CAWRRSATYEQYF. The DNA of the CDR3 is TGTGCCTGGAGGAGGAGCGCTACCTACGAGCAGTACTTC. The full variable domain, its missing parts supplied by reference TRBV30 and TRBJ2-7, is SQTIHQWPATLVQPVGSPLSLECTVEGTSNPNLYWYRQAAGRGLQLLFYSVGIGQISSEVPQNLSASRPQDRQFILSSKKLLLSDSGFYLCAWRRSATYEQYFGPGTRLTVT.

This clonotype was counted many times. For the CDR3, the DNA is TGTGCCATCAGCGGGACGAACAATGAGCAGTTCTTC. It specifies CAISGTNNEQFF. This chain links TRBV10-3 with TRBJ2-1; D may correspond to TRBD1 or TRBD2 (5 bases each). Germline assignment: CDR1 ENHRY and CDR2 SYGVKD. The CDR3 runs 12 residues. Deletions cut 6 bases from V and 5 bases from J, with 8 bases between.

The chain combines TRBV20-1 with TRBJ2-7; 10 bases match TRBD2. This CDR3 contains 16 residues. Germline assignment: CDR1 DFQATT and CDR2 SNEGSKA (reference sequence). The ends lost 6 bases at V and 0 bases at J; junction bases unmatched: 11. CDR3 amino acids: CSALDPLAGDSYEQYF. In DNA form, the CDR3 reads TGCAGTGCCCTTGACCCGCTAGCGGGGGACTCCTACGAGCAGTACTTC.

This clonotype showed up many times. The CDR3 DNA is TGTGCCAGCGCCGGGACAGGGAGAAGGGAGCAGTACTTC. Translation: CASAGTGRREQYF. The J gene is TRBJ2-7, the V gene TRBV27, with 9 bases that match TRBD1. After removal of 8 bases from V and 7 bases from J, the junction contained 9 bases not matched to a gene. CDR1 and CDR2 from the germline V gene are MNHEY and SMNVEV (reference sequence). CDR3 length: 13 amino acids.